This T cell receptor beta chain originates from a study of cytomegalovirus exposure and HLA in healthy donors. Both 60 Vbeta primers and 13 Jbeta primers went into the PCR. TCRdb keeps only in-frame clones here, not all; method: immunoSEQ multiplex PCR. Of roughly 130,000 clones in the sample, under 85% are singletons; the top ten hold more than 0.95%. Germline trimming cut 0 bases from V and 6 bases from J; bases unmatched to any gene: 6. The CDR3 covers 15 residues. Germline lookup yields CDR1 SEHNR and CDR2 FQNEAQ (reference sequence). What was sequenced was PBMCs. V and J are TRBV7-9 and TRBJ1-2, with TRBD1 identical over 8 bases. The TCR originated in a man aged 18 to 30 in good health and CMV-seronegative. The CDR3 loop reads CASSLATGEWNGYTF. The CDR3 DNA reads as TGTGCCAGCAGCTTAGCGACAGGGGAGTGGAATGGCTACACCTTC.